The sequence of this T cell receptor beta chain was determined in a study of T cell changes during pregnancy in multiple sclerosis. Of note for this clone: Germline is not matched at one junction end, which may reflect a read error.

The protocol was immunoSEQ multiplex PCR, while the TCRdb copy is restricted to in-frame clones and leaves out a portion. The table shows approximately 48,000 clones, with 75% to 95% occurring only once. The CDR3 loop spans 14 amino acids. Germline V CDR1 and CDR2: ENHRY, SYGVKD. Here the sequenced sample was CD8+ T cells from peripheral blood mononuclear cells, taken after pregnancy. The chain carries TRBV10-3 and TRBJ2-5; D possibly corresponds to TRBD2 (7 bases). This sequence was found in a female donor with multiple sclerosis, enrolled in a pregnancy study. CDR3 coding DNA: TGTGCCATCAGCTCAGGCGGGGGCCAAGGGACCCAGTACTTC. Its translation is CAISSGGGQGTQYF.